This passage covers 21 T cell receptor beta chains from one sample sequenced in a study of shared clonotypes between healthy human individuals (dated by TCRdb to about 2020). Library generation was performed with the immunoSEQ multiplex PCR assay. TCRdb's version of the immuneACCESS table is confined to in-frame rearrangements and falls short of the full clone set. An unresolved V gene accounts for under half of the shortfall where checked; the remainder is of unknown origin. The sample has about 1 million clones on record, more than 65% of them singletons. Of the sample, nearly 1.5% is held by the ten largest clones. Sequenced material: memory CD4+ T cells sorted from blood. The meaning of the sample's cell subset or site label: CD45RA-negative fraction. The source is a young man in good health.

The chain links TRBV7-2 to TRBJ2-7; TRBD2 matches 10 bases. This CDR3 spans 13 amino acids. Germline loops: CDR1 SGHTA, CDR2 FQGNSA. The junction had 2 bases not matched to a gene; V was cut back by 5 bases and J by 4 bases. In DNA form, the CDR3 reads TGTGCCAGCAGCAAGCGGGGGGGTTACGAGCAGTACTTC. Translation: CASSKRGGYEQYF.

This clone was found once. The chain joins TRBV6-6 to TRBJ2-4; D is possibly TRBD1 (5 bases). The CDR3 totals 13 residues. Trimming cost V 10 bases and J 2 bases, with 12 bases left between them. CDR1 MNHNY and CDR2 SVGAGI come from the germline V gene (reference sequence). CDR3 sequence: CATEQAPKNIQYF. The CDR3 DNA reads as TGTGCCACAGAACAGGCTCCCAAAAACATTCAGTACTTC.

The rearrangement links TRBV7-9 to TRBJ2-3; no definite D call. The CDR3 consists of 15 residues. CDR1 and CDR2 (germline): SEHNR, FQNEAQ (reference sequence). Trimming took off 8 bases at V and 0 bases at J, with 15 bases between the two ends. The CDR3 loop reads CASGPGQLSTDTQYF. For the CDR3, the DNA is TGTGCCAGCGGCCCTGGGCAGCTTAGCACAGATACGCAGTATTTT.

The chain has TRBV25-1 and TRBJ2-2; either TRBD1 or TRBD2 may fit D (5 bases each). The V gene lost 1 base and the J gene lost 5 bases, with 14 bases spanning the gap. Germline V lookup: CDR1 MGHDK, CDR2 SYGVNS. This CDR3 is built from 16 residues. The CDR3 coding sequence is TGTGCCAGCAGTGAATTTGGTAGTGGGACGACCGGGGAGCTGTTTTTT. Amino acid sequence: CASSEFGSGTTGELFF.

The chain employs TRBV29-1 and TRBJ1-1; 7 nucleotides align to TRBD1. Germline V CDR1 and CDR2: SQVTM, ANQGSEA. The CDR3 spans 18 residues. Unmatched junction bases numbered 16, after V lost 0 bases and J lost 3 bases. The CDR3 DNA reads TGCAGCGTTGAAGATCGGAAGAACAGGGGAACCCAGTACACTGAAGCTTTCTTT. Translated: CSVEDRKNRGTQYTEAFF.

As DNA, the CDR3 is TGTGCCAGTAGTATTGAGGGAGCAGATACGCAGTATTTT. As protein: CASSIEGADTQYF. The chain is built from TRBV19 and TRBJ2-3, with D tentatively TRBD2 (5 bases). V shed 3 bases and J shed 4 bases, with 8 bases lying between them. Germline values: CDR1 LNHDA, CDR2 SQIVND (reference sequence). This CDR3 region has 13 residues.

The chain joins TRBV28 to TRBJ2-7; D perhaps matches TRBD2 (5 bases). The ends were cut back, 6 bases at V and 4 bases at J, with 16 bases in the middle. The germline V gene encodes CDR1 MDHEN and CDR2 SYDVKM. This CDR3 comprises 14 residues. The CDR3 bases are TGTGCCAGCAGCCCCCGACGGGATCAATACGAGCAGTACTTC. It translates to CASSPRRDQYEQYF.

This chain links TRBV7-2 with TRBJ1-4; no reliable D call. CDR3 length: 14 amino acids. Germline values: CDR1 SGHTA, CDR2 FQGNSA. V lost 4 bases and J 7 bases, leaving 13 bases between the germline ends. CDR3 sequence reads: CASSSRGGSEKLFF. DNA of the CDR3: TGTGCCAGCAGCTCCCGAGGTGGAAGTGAAAAACTGTTTTTT.

V gene TRBV7-2 combines with J gene TRBJ2-1; 13 bases fit TRBD2. The trim removed 6 bases at V and 4 bases at J, leaving 6 bases unmatched. This CDR3 comprises 16 residues. The V gene's germline CDR1 is SGHTA and CDR2 FQGNSA. The CDR3 region has the DNA TGTGCCAGCAGAGGGACTAGCGGGAAGTGGTACAATGAGCAGTTCTTC. Translation gives CASRGTSGKWYNEQFF. Together with reference TRBV7-2 and TRBJ2-1, the CDR3 gives the full variable domain: GAGVSQSPSNKVTEKGKDVELRCDPISGHTALYWYRQSLGQGLEFLIYFQGNSAPDKSGLPSDRFSAERTGGSVSTLTIQRTQQEDSAVYLCASRGTSGKWYNEQFFGPGTRLTVL.

The CDR3 loop is CASSRRTGATFTDTQYF. CDR3 coding DNA: TGCGCCAGCAGCCGCCGGACAGGGGCGACCTTCACAGATACGCAGTATTTT. The chain recombines TRBV4-3 with TRBJ2-3; 9 bases map to TRBD1. From germline, CDR1 is LGHNA and CDR2 YSLEER. V lost 4 bases, J lost 2 bases, and 10 bases stayed unmatched. CDR3 length: 17 residues.

The chain links TRBV28 to TRBJ1-1; TRBD1 matches 7 bases. CDR1 is MDHEN and CDR2 is SYDVKM in the germline V gene. The CDR3 has 17 residues. The trim removed 3 bases at V and 7 bases at J, leaving 17 bases unmatched. CDR3 region: CASSLTTGTAAEVEAFF. For the CDR3, the DNA is TGTGCCAGCAGTTTGACGACCGGGACAGCGGCCGAGGTTGAAGCTTTCTTT.

The rearrangement uses TRBV6-5 and TRBJ1-1; D unresolved. Trimming left V 5 bases short and J 1 base short, with 14 bases between. The CDR3 loop spans 15 amino acids. Germline CDR1 reads MNHEY; CDR2 reads SVGAGI. CDR3 sequence reads: CASSDWGSGNTEAFF. The DNA of the CDR3 is TGTGCCAGCAGTGACTGGGGTAGTGGGAACACTGAAGCTTTCTTT.

V usage is TRBV9 and J usage is TRBJ2-2; possibly TRBD2 for D (5 bases). V was trimmed by 4 bases and J by 5 bases, leaving 12 bases between them. The CDR3 extends over 14 amino acids. Germline V gene lookup returns CDR1 SGDLS and CDR2 YYNGEE. The DNA of the CDR3 is TGTGCCAGCAGCCTGGAGGCAGAGACCGGGGAGCTGTTTTTT. Protein product: CASSLEAETGELFF.

The chain is built from TRBV5-1 and TRBJ1-1, with D hard to call. Trimming took 6 bases from V and 3 from J, leaving 15 bases between them. Germline values: CDR1 SGHRS, CDR2 YFSETQ. The CDR3 spans 14 residues. This CDR3 reads CASTRDGSYTEAFF. The CDR3 DNA reads as TGCGCCAGCACCCGCGACGGCTCGTACACTGAAGCTTTCTTT.

This clone was seen more than once but under ten times. This sequence joins TRBV18 and TRBJ1-1, with D perhaps TRBD1 (6 bases). CDR1 and CDR2 (germline): KGHSH, LQKENI. This CDR3 is 14 amino acids long. V lost 5 bases, J lost 3 bases, and 13 bases lay in between. CDR3 protein: CASSAQGYDTEAFF. CDR3 bases: TGTGCCAGCTCAGCACAGGGATATGACACTGAAGCTTTCTTT. Using reference TRBV18 and TRBJ1-1 for the parts outside the CDR3, the full variable domain is NAGVMQNPRHLVRRRGQEARLRCSPMKGHSHVYWYRQLPEEGLKFMVYLQKENIIDESGMPKERFSAEFPKEGPSILRIQQVVRGDSAAYFCASSAQGYDTEAFFGQGTRLTVV.

This clone was observed a handful of times. The chain employs TRBV7-2 and TRBJ2-7; no firm D call. This CDR3 contains 13 residues. V gave up 5 bases and J gave up 3 bases, with 11 bases separating them. Germline-derived CDR1 and CDR2 are SGHTA and FQGNSA. CDR3 sequence: CASSGPPLYEQYF. CDR3 DNA sequence: TGTGCCAGCAGCGGACCCCCCCTCTACGAGCAGTACTTC.

The chain is built from TRBV4-1 and TRBJ2-1; 7 bases map to TRBD2. Per the germline V gene, CDR1 is MGHRA and CDR2 is YSYEKL. This CDR3 comprises 16 residues. J lost 0 bases, V lost 1 base, and 3 bases had no gene match. In DNA form, the CDR3 reads TGCGCCAGCAGCCAAGGGACTAGGAGCTCCTACAATGAGCAGTTCTTC. It specifies CASSQGTRSSYNEQFF.

V gene TRBV7-2 combines with J gene TRBJ2-2, with D tentatively TRBD1 (6 bases). The ends were cut back, 5 bases at V and 10 bases at J, with 14 bases in the middle. This CDR3 region has 13 residues. Germline CDR1 is SGHTA and CDR2 is FQGNSA. The CDR3 region is CASSRTVLEELFF. CDR3 nucleotides: TGTGCCAGCAGCCGGACAGTCTTAGAGGAGCTGTTTTTT.

The rearrangement links TRBV4-1 to TRBJ1-1; D is uncertain. CDR1 is MGHRA, CDR2 YSYEKL, per germline. CDR3 length equals 13 residues. Trimming took off 1 base at V and 0 bases at J, with 3 bases between the two ends. DNA of the CDR3: TGCGCCAGCAGCCAAGGGGTGAACACTGAAGCTTTCTTT. Protein sequence: CASSQGVNTEAFF.

The CDR3 loop is CASSDTGQSKQYF. For the CDR3, the DNA is TGTGCCAGCAGCGATACTGGACAGTCCAAGCAGTACTTC. The V call is TRBV5-6, the J call TRBJ2-7, with D perhaps matching TRBD1 (6 bases). Trimming cost V 4 bases and J 8 bases, with 16 bases left between them. The germline V gene encodes CDR1 SGHDT and CDR2 YYEEEE. The CDR3 has 13 amino acids. Full variable domain (outside the CDR3, taken from reference TRBV5-6 and TRBJ2-7): DAGVTQSPTHLIKTRGQQVTLRCSPKSGHDTVSWYQQALGQGPQFIFQYYEEEERQRGNFPDRFSGHQFPNYSSELNVNALLLGDSALYLCASSDTGQSKQYFGPGTRLTVT.

The chain recombines TRBV5-6 with TRBJ2-7; either TRBD1 or TRBD2 may fit D (5 bases each). The ends were cut back, 4 bases at V and 5 bases at J, with 19 bases in the middle. Germline V CDR1 and CDR2: SGHDT, YYEEEE. This CDR3 has 15 residues. As DNA, the CDR3 is TGTGCCAGCAGCGCCCTTCTCACTAGGGGCGACGAGCAGTACTTC. It translates to CASSALLTRGDEQYF.